This is a list of T cell receptor beta chains from one sample in a study of CD8 T cells in ankylosing spondylitis. MiXCR was run by TCRdb on the 5' RACE reads, yielding one entry per CDR3 protein. The table lists 300,000 to 350,000 distinct CDR3 sequences, about 14% of them singletons. The sample taken for sequencing was blood, either unsorted or a sorted T cell fraction (not recorded which). The receptor set was obtained from a male donor with ankylosing spondylitis or in good health (not recorded which). CDR3s leave out the opening cysteine and the closing phenylalanine or tryptophan. The D gene is left open where the match is weak.

j_call v_call d_call cdr3_aa
TRBJ2-1 TRBV5-1 NA ASSLVSVYNEQF
TRBJ2-7 TRBV15 NA ATSRGGGRIHEQY
TRBJ2-2 TRBV6-1 TRBD2 ASSEARGGLNTGELF
TRBJ2-7 TRBV5-1 TRBD2 ASSSRGGRVEQY
TRBJ2-1 TRBV20-1 NA SAYLGEQF
TRBJ2-7 TRBV19 NA ASSIDPTGRYEQY
TRBJ2-7 TRBV12-3/TRBV12-4 NA ASTSGGEQY
TRBJ2-3 TRBV12-3/TRBV12-4 NA ASTLTGRSTDTQY
TRBJ2-3 TRBV7-2 NA ASSTAADTQY
TRBJ1-4 TRBV7-8 NA ASSLPLQVGEKLF
TRBJ2-2 TRBV9 NA ASSVTQGGTGELF
TRBJ2-1 TRBV5-1 TRBD1 ASSSGQAIYNEQF
TRBJ2-2 TRBV12-3/TRBV12-4 NA ASSFQGPGGELF
TRBJ1-2 TRBV20-1 TRBD1 SAGHRGGYGYT
TRBJ2-4 TRBV20-1 TRBD2 SATSSGYSKNIQY
TRBJ2-6 TRBV20-1 NA SASEVSGANVLT
TRBJ1-1 TRBV7-2 TRBD1 ASSTTGGRTEAF
TRBJ2-7 TRBV13 TRBD2 ASSLVAGRREQY
TRBJ1-1 TRBV10-2 NA ASTSTGNTEAF
TRBJ2-4 TRBV27 NA ASRSAVLAKNIQY
TRBJ2-2 TRBV11-2 NA ASSLNVIGELF
TRBJ2-1 TRBV11-2 NA ASSLGPGTNYNEQF
TRBJ2-7 TRBV3-1 TRBD1 ASSLTQSGTADYEQY
TRBJ2-3 TRBV19 TRBD1 ASRFQGAGDTQY
TRBJ2-3 TRBV10-2 NA ASSEPADTPDTQY
TRBJ2-3 TRBV29-1 NA SVGFSRTQY
TRBJ1-4 TRBV19 NA ASSFKTGEKLF
TRBJ2-2 TRBV29-1 NA SVEGGTGELF
TRBJ1-1 TRBV18 TRBD1 ASSPGQADTEAF
TRBJ2-3 TRBV20-1 NA SARGPGLTTDTQY
TRBJ2-5 TRBV5-1 NA ASRGREETQY
TRBJ2-2 TRBV3-1 NA ASSQGDFNTGELF
TRBJ2-2 TRBV5-1 NA ASSLQAGELF
TRBJ2-2 TRBV10-1 NA ASTGYLTEGLF
TRBJ2-2 TRBV10-1 NA ASSDLGGVNTGELF
TRBJ2-1 TRBV20-1 NA SAYSPSSYNEQF
TRBJ1-1 TRBV20-1 NA SARDRSEGEAI
TRBJ1-2 TRBV6-5 NA ASSYGNYGYT
TRBJ2-2 TRBV5-6 NA ASTSYVGELF
TRBJ2-1 TRBV20-1 TRBD2 SARYLLAGVGSYNEQF
TRBJ2-3 TRBV7-9 NA ASSLIFRDPTDTQY
TRBJ2-7 TRBV29-1 TRBD1 SVAPAGGYEQY
TRBJ2-1 TRBV7-6 NA ASSPRGALGNEQF
TRBJ2-3 TRBV3-1 NA ASSPGMGGAASPDTQY
TRBJ2-5 TRBV11-2 TRBD1 ASSRDRGLGETQY